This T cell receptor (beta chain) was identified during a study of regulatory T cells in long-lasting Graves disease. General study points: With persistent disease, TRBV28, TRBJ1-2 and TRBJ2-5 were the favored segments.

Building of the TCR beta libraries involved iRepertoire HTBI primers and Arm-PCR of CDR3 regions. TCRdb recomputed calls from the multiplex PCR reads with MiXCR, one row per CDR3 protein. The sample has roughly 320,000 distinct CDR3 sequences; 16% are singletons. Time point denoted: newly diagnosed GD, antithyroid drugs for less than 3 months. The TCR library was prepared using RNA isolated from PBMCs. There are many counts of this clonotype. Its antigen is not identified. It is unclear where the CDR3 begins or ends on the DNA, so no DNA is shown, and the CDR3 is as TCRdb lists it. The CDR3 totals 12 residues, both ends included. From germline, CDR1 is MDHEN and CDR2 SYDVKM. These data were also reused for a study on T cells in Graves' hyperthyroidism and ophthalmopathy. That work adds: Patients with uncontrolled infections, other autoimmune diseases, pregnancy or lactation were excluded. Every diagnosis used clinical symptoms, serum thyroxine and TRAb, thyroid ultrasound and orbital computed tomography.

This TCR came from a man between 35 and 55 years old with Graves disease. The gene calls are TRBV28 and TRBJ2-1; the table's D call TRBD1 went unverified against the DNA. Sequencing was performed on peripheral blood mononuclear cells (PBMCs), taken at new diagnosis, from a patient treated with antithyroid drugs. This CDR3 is CASSWGQGALFF.